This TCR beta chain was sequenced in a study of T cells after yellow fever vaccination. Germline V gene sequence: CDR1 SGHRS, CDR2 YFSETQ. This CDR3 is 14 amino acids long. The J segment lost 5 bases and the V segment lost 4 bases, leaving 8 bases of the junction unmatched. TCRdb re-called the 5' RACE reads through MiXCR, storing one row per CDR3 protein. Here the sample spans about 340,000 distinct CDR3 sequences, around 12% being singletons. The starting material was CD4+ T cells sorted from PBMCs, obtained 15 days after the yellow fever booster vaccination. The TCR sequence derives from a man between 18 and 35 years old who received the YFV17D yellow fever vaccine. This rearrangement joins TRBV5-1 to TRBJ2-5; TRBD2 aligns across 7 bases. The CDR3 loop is CASSVLGGYETQYF. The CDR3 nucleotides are TGCGCCAGCAGCGTACTCGGGGGGTATGAGACCCAGTACTTC.